This T cell receptor beta chain was documented in a study of Graves' ophthalmopathy and Graves' hyperthyroidism (dated by TCRdb to 2016 to 2019). Concerning the study at large: Peripheral blood was collected at initial diagnosis, prior to any treatment. To explore V-J signatures that distinguish ophthalmopathy from hyperthyroidism, a discovery set of 100 patients was enrolled, made up of some 41 with ophthalmopathy and roughly 57 with stable hyperthyroidism. The 75 to 100 discovery patients were randomly split 7:3 into training and test sets. Following sampling, methimazole starting at 30 mg daily was administered to hyperthyroidism patients, and high-dose intravenous methylprednisolone was administered to ophthalmopathy patients. In five or six hyperthyroidism patients, the T-cell repertoire of thyroid tissue was compared with the T-cell repertoire of blood. The independent validation cohort included about 19 hyperthyroidism patients plus 17 patients who later progressed from hyperthyroidism to ophthalmopathy. The study used signatures of the TCR beta repertoire to tell Graves' ophthalmopathy apart from Graves' hyperthyroidism and to predict which patients would progress to ophthalmopathy. In total, some 130 blood samples were TCR-sequenced: 40 to 45 ophthalmopathy, over 70 hyperthyroidism and some 17 hyperthyroidism-to-ophthalmopathy patients. The investigation overall reported the following: Most of the expanded thyroid clonotypes with a frequency above 0.001 were also detected in blood, and it was suggested that the thyroid immune response may be reflected by blood repertoires. The 13-signature model separated ophthalmopathy from stable hyperthyroidism with 87.88% sensitivity and around 81% specificity in cross-validation, and 80%/75% in the test set. No statistical method was used to predetermine the sample size, and group allocation was not hidden from the investigators. In validation, the model predicted ophthalmopathy progression with roughly 68% sensitivity and about 77% specificity; 12 predicted patients were CT-confirmed with GO in a median of approximately 6.2 months.

Hyperthyroidism was defined as stable when no progression to ophthalmopathy occurred within 18 months of follow-up. Hyperthyroidism patients were newly diagnosed, with disease duration under 2 months, and aged 18 to 65 years. Patients were excluded if they had other autoimmune diseases, uncontrolled infections, pregnancy or lactation. Clinical symptoms, serum thyroxine, TRAb, thyroid ultrasound and orbital computed tomography were used for diagnosis. Ficoll-Paque density gradient centrifugation was used to isolate PBMCs from 8.5 to 10 ml of fresh peripheral blood. Total RNA was extracted with Trizol reagent and quality-checked on an Agilent 2100 Bioanalyzer. This clonotype has ten or more counts. Its antigen is currently not known. No much larger clone exists at a distance of one base, and base qualities are not known. For repertoire sequencing, TCR beta CDR3 regions were amplified from RNA transcripts. A first-round RT-PCR used HTBI primers with the Qiagen OneStep RT-PCR kit, followed by a second-round multiplex PCR, size selection and purification. The libraries underwent paired-end sequencing with 100 bp reads on an Illumina HiSeq2000. Per the authors' processing: SOAPnuke was used for read processing, and reads with adapters, uncalled bases, a mean Phred below 15, or no exact constant-primer or identifier match were discarded. High-quality paired reads were merged with COPE v1.2.5. Unique nucleotide sequences were defined as clonotypes and aligned to IMGT TRB V, D and J references using MiTCR v1.1. The analysis was limited to V-J combinations with a frequency above 0.0001, which together covered around 99% of the repertoires. For each V-J combination, a TCR clonal expansion and chaos score was defined as the ratio of F50 clonal expansion to chaos observed in the TCRdist matrix. Welch's t-statistics and random forest were used to narrow the features down to 10 to 15 V-J combinations, which were then fed into a naive Bayes classifier. The similarity between thyroid and blood repertoires was quantified using the Morisita-Horn index. TCRdb reanalyzed the raw reads on its own, using fastp at Q25 for trimming and MiXCR for clone calling, and kept in-frame beta chains. Each CDR3 protein appears once, grouped with its most common genes and DNA. The V and J calls and clone size are TCRdb's, not the authors'. Present in this sample are 680,000 or so distinct CDR3 sequences, about 24% of which were seen just once. Around 6.9% of the sample comes from the top ten.

Looking up the germline V gene yields CDR1 MNHEY and CDR2 SVGAGI. The CDR3 covers 17 residues, taking in both the cysteine and the phenylalanine. The sequence is cut down to CDR3 DNA, 51 bases in frame from base 1. Between the V and J ends, shortened by 2 bases and 5 bases respectively, the junction contains 19 bases. This chain joins TRBV6-5 to TRBJ1-5; TRBD1 is a possible D gene, resting on 6 matching bases. The TCR sequence derives from a woman younger than 30 with stable Graves' hyperthyroidism. Some clones in this sample may be carry-over from other donors' samples. Donor details come from another sample of the same person, matched by shared clones. The sample consisted of peripheral blood. The CDR3 is CASSYLRITGPDQPQHF. The DNA reads TGTGCCAGCAGTTACCTTCGAATAACAGGGCCGGATCAGCCCCAGCATTTT.